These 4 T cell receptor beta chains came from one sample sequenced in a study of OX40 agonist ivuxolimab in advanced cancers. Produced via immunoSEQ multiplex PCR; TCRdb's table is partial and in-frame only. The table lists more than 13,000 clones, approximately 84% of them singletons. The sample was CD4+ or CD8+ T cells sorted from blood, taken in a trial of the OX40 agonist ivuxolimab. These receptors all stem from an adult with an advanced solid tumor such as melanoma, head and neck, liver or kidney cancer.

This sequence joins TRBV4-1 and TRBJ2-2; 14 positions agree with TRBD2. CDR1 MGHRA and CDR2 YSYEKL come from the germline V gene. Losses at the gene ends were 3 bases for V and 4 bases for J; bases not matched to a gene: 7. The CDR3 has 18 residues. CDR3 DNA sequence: TGCGCCAGCAGCCAGGCGACTAGCGGGGGGGCAATCACCGGGGAGCTGTTTTTT. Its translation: CASSQATSGGAITGELFF.

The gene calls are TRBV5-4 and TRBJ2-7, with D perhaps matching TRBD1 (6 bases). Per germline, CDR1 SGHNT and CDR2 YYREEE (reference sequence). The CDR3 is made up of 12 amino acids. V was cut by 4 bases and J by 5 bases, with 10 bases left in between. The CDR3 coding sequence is TGTGCCAGCAGCGAACAGGGTAACGAGCAGTACTTC. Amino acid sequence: CASSEQGNEQYF.

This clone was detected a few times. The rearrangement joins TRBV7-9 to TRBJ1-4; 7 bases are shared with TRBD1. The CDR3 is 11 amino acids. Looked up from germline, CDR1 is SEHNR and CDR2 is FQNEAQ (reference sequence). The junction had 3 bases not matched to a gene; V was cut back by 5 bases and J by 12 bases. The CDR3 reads CASSAGTELFF. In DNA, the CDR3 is TGTGCCAGCAGCGCCGGGACAGAACTGTTTTTT.

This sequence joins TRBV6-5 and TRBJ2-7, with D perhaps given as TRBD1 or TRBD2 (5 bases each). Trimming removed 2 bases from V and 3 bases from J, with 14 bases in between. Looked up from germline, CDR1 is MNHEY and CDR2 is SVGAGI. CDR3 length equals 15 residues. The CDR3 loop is CASSYGTGLHYEQYF. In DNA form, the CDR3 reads TGTGCCAGCAGTTACGGGACGGGGCTACACTACGAGCAGTACTTC.